This T cell receptor beta chain comes out of a study of beta chain features in type 1 diabetes. Looking at the study overall: Healthy donors and patients had similar age, gender and cell yields.

This clone turned up a few times. As yet, its antigen is unknown. As every portion of the isolated RNA was reverse transcribed, the sequencing read expressed TCRB transcripts. Here immunoSEQ multiplex PCR was the method, and the copy in TCRdb shows in-frame clones only, minus some. Of under 450,000 clones listed, roughly 14% are singletons. Germline CDR1 reads SGHDN; CDR2 reads FVKESK. The CDR3 runs to 16 residues. Trimming removed 1 base from V and 6 bases from J; junction bases left unmatched: 4. Study findings and constraints: For Type 1 diabetes patients, all four CD4+ subsets carried TCRB CDR3s that were moderately but significantly shorter. Patients showed naive, central memory and Treg TCRB repertoires that appeared more similar than those of healthy donors.

The V and J genes are TRBV14 and TRBJ2-1, with 12 bases identical to TRBD2. Sequenced material: naive CD4+ T cells from blood. The clonotype comes from a man between 25 and 39 years old in good health. Here the CDR3 DNA reads TGTGCCAGCAGCCAAGGGAGACTAGCGGGAGTCAATGAGCAGTTCTTC. Protein sequence: CASSQGRLAGVNEQFF.